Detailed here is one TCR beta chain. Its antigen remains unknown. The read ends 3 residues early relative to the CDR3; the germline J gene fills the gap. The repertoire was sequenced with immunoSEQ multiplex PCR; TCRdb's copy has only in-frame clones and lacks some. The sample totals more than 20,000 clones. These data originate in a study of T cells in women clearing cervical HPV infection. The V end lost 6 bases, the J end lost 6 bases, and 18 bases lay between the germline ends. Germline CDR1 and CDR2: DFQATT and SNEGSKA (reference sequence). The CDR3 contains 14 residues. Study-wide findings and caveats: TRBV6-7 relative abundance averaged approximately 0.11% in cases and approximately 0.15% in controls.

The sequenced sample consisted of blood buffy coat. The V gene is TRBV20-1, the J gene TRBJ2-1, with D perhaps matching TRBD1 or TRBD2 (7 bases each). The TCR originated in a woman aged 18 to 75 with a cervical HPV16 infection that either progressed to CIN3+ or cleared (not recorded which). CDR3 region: CSAQGRVLTNEQFF. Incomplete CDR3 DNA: TGCAGTGCACAGGGGAGGGTATTAACCAATGAG.